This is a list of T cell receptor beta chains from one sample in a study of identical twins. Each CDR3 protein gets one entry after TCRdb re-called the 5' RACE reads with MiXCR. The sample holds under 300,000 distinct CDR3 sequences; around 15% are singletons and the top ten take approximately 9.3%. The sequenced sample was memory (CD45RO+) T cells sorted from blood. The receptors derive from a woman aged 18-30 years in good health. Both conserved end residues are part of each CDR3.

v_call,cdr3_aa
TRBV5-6,CASSLASGRNEQFF
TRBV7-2,CASSLRTGVFDEQFF
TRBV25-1,CASIRTALLSYEQYF
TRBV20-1,CSARDPVGTQYF
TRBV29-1,CSVSRGARTDTQYF
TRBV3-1,CASRAESGTGLRRRYGYTF
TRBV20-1,CSARHPASGIYEQYF
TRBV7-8,CASSARTDPYYGYTF
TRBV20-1,CSAEDRGGPTDTQYF
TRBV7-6,CASSHIGGNQPQHF
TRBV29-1,CSVGRHGGEKLFF
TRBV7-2,CASSVGLGDEQFF
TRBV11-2,CASSHQGQKHNSPLHF
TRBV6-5,CASSYFAGEQGHQYF
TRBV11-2,CASSRSGQANTEAFF
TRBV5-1,CASSTYGGTGDGYTF
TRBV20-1,CSALPGLGWNEQFF
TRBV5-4,CASSLAGGRLTGELFF
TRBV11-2,CASSWTGLETQYF
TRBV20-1,CSALHRVTMPQHF
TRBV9,CASSVTNRQETQYF
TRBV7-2,CASSKRDLETQYF
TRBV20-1,CSARGLSGNTIYF
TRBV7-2,CASSLGQGANYEQYF
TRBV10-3,CASGIRSTEAFF
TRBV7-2,CASSFWGNAEAFF
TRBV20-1,CSARGPVYNEQFF
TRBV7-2,CASSFFGGPNTEAFF
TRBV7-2,CASSPWTGRVTGELFF
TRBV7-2,CASSLADRRGYTF
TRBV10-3,CAISGFEHGETQYF
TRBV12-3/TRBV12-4,CASSGDGNTGELFF
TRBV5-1,CASSIRGNTEAFF
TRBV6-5,CASSYQDGRGYTF
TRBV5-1,CASSSSRAVVSEAFF
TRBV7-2,CASSRSGGFLGELFF
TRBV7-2,CASSPPRAVLTEAFF
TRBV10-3,CASSQGAGKETQYF
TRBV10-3,CAMRGTLKETQYF
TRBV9,CASSPEATGELFF
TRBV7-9,CASSLRRAGGDTQYF
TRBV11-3,CASSLGAGGNQETQYF
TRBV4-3,CASSPTLRGWEGGGNEQFF
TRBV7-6,CASSPGTGRQTQYF
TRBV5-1,CASSLRVNQETQYF